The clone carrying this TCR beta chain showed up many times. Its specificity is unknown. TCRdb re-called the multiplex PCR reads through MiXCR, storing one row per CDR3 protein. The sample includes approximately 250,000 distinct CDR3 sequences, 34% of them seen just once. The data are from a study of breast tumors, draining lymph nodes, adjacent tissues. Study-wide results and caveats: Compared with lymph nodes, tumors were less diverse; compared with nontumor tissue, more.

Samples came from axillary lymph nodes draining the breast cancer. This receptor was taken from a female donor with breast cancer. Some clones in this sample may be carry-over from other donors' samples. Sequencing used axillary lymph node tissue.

The CDR3 DNA sequence: TGCAGTGCTAGAGCCCCAGGACTAGCGGGAGAGCAGTACTTC. It translates to CSARAPGLAGEQYF. The chain has TRBV20-1 and TRBJ2-7; TRBD2 matches 12 bases. J lost 7 bases, V lost 1 base, and 5 bases had no gene match. This CDR3 contains 14 residues. CDR1 and CDR2 from the germline V gene are DFQATT and SNEGSKA (reference sequence).